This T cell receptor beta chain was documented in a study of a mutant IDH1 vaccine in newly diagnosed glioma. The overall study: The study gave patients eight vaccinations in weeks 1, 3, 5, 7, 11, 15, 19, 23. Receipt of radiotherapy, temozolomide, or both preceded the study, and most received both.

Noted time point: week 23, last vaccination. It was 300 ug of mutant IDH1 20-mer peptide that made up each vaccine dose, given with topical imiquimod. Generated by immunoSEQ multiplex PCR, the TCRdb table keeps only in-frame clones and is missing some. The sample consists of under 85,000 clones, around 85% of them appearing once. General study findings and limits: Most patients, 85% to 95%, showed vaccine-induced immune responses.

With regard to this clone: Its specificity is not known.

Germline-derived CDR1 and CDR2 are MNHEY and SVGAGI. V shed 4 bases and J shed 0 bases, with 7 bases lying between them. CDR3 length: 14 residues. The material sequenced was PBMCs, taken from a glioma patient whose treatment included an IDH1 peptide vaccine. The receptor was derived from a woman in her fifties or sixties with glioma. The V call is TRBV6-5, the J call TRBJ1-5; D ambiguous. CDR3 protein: CASSLADSNQPQHF. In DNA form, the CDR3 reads TGTGCCAGCAGTTTGGCGGATAGCAATCAGCCCCAGCATTTT.